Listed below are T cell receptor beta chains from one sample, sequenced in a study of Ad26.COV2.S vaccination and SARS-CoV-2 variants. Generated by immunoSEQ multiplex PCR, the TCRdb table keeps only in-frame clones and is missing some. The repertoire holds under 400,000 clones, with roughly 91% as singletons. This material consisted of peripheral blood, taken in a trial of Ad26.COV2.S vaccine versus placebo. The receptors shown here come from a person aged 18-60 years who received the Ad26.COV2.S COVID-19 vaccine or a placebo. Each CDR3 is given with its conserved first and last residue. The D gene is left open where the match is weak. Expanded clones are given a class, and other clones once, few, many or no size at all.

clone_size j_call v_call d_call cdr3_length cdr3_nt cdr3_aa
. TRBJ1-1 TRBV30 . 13 TGTGCCTGGAGTGCGACAGTTAACACTGAAGCTTTCTTT CAWSATVNTEAFF
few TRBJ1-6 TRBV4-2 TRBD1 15 TGTGCCAGCAGCCAAGAGCAGGGGGTCGAGTCACCCCTCCACTTT CASSQEQGVESPLHF
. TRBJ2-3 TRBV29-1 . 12 TGCAGCGTAGGAAAGGACGCGGATACGCAGTATTTT CSVGKDADTQYF
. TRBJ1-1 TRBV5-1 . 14 TGCGCCAGCAGCTTCGGTAAGGCGAACACTGAAGCTTTCTTT CASSFGKANTEAFF
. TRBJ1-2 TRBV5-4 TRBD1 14 TGTGCCAGCAGCCCCACAGGGGGAGGCTATGGCTACACCTTC CASSPTGGGYGYTF
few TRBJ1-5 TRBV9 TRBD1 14 TGTGCCAGCAGCGCACAGGGGAGCAATCAGCCCCAGCATTTT CASSAQGSNQPQHF
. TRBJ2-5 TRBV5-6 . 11 TGTGCCAGCAGCTTTTTAGAGACCCAGTACTTC CASSFLETQYF
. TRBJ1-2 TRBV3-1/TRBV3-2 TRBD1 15 TGTGCCAGCAGCCAAGTAATGGGACAGAACTATGGCTACACCTTC CASSQVMGQNYGYTF
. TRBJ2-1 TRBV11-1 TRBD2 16 TGTGCCAGCACATTTAGCGGGGGCTCGTCCTACAATGAGCAGTTCTTC CASTFSGGSSYNEQFF
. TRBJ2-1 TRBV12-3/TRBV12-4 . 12 TGTGCCAGCAGCCGGACGGACAATGAGCAGTTCTTC CASSRTDNEQFF
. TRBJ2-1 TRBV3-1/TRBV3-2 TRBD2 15 TGTGCCAGCAGCCAAGATGCGGCTAGCGGGGGGGAGCAGTTCTTC CASSQDAASGGEQFF
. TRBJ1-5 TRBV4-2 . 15 TGTGCCAGCAGCTCAGATCAGTCTAGCAATCAGCCCCAGCATTTT CASSSDQSSNQPQHF
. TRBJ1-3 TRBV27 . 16 TGTGCCAGCAGTACAGCAGGGGAGTATGGCGGAAACACCATATATTTT CASSTAGEYGGNTIYF
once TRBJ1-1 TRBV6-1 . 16 TGTGCCAGCAGTGAACCGCGGGGGCGGGGGAACACTGAAGCTTTCTTT CASSEPRGRGNTEAFF
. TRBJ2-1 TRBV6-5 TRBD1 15 TGTGCCAGCCTGCTTTGGACAGGGCCCTTTAATGAGCAGTTCTTC CASLLWTGPFNEQFF
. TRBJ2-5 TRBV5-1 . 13 TGCGCCAGCAGCTTGGAGGAAGAAGAGACCCAGTACTTC CASSLEEEETQYF
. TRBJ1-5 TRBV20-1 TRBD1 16 TGCAGTGCTAGTGGCCGGACAGGTACCAGGAGGCAGCCCCAGCATTTT CSASGRTGTRRQPQHF
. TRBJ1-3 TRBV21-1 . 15 TGTGCCAGCAGCAAAGAGGGAGACTCTGGAAACACCATATATTTT CASSKEGDSGNTIYF
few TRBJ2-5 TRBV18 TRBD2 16 TGTGCCAGCTCACCACCGAATCGGGGGGTGAGGGAGACCCAGTACTTC CASSPPNRGVRETQYF
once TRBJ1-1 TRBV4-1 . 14 TGCGCCAGCAGCCAAGAGAGCGCCTCACCAGGAGCTTTCTTT CASSQESASPGAFF
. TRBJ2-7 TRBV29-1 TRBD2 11 TGCGCTGGGGGGGAGGCTGAAGAGCAGTACTTC CAGGEAEEQYF
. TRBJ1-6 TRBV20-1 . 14 TGCAGTGCTAGTAGGGACTCAAATAATTCACCCCTCCACTTT CSASRDSNNSPLHF
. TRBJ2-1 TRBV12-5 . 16 TGTGCTAGTGGGAAGACAAGCAACTTCATTTACAATGAGCAGTTCTTC CASGKTSNFIYNEQFF
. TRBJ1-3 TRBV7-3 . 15 TGTGCCAGCAGCTCCACAGGGTTCTCTGGAAACACCATATATTTT CASSSTGFSGNTIYF
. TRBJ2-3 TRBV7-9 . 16 TGTGCCAGCAGCTTTGCTGTGGGCGAAGGCACAGATACGCAGTATTTT CASSFAVGEGTDTQYF
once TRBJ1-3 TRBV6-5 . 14 TGTGCCAGCAACCAGGGTATGTCTGGAAACACCATATATTTT CASNQGMSGNTIYF
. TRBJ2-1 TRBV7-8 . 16 TGTGCCAGCAGCCCTTCTACGGGGGCCTCCTACAATGAGCAGTTCTTC CASSPSTGASYNEQFF
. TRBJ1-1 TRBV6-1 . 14 TGTGCCAGCAGACAACCGGGACATTTGGTTGAAGCTTTCTTT CASRQPGHLVEAFF
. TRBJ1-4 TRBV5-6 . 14 TGTGCCAGCAGCTTGAGGCAGTCTAGAGAAAAACTGTTTTTT CASSLRQSREKLFF
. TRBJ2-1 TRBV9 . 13 TGTGCCAGCAGCGAACAACGCTACAATGAGCAGTTCTTC CASSEQRYNEQFF
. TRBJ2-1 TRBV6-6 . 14 TGTGCCAGCAGTCCGCAGGCGACCTACAATGAGCAGTTCTTC CASSPQATYNEQFF
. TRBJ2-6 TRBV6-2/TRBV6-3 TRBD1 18 TGTGCCAGCAGTCCGGGACAGGTGATATTACCTGGGGCCAACGTCCTGACTTTC CASSPGQVILPGANVLTF
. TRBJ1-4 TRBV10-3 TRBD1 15 TGTGCCATCAGTGACCCGACAGGGGCTAATGAAAAACTGTTTTTT CAISDPTGANEKLFF
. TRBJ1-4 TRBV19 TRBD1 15 TGTGCCAGTAGCCCCGGACAGGGGGGTAATGAAAAACTGTTTTTT CASSPGQGGNEKLFF
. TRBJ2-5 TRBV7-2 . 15 TGTGCCAGCAGCTTTAGAGGGGTCGTACAAGAGACCCAGTACTTC CASSFRGVVQETQYF
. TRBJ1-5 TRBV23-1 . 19 TGCGCCAGCAGTCGTCCGATTCCGGGACGGTGCTATAGCAATCAGCCCCAGCATTTT CASSRPIPGRCYSNQPQHF
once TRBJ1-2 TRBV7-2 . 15 TGTGCCAGCAGCTTAGCGGAAGGGAGAGGCTATGGCTACACCTTC CASSLAEGRGYGYTF
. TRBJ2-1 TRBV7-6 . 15 TGTGCCAGCAGCTTATTGGGGGGACCGGGCAATGAGCAGTTCTTC CASSLLGGPGNEQFF
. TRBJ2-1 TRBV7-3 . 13 TGTGCCAGCAGCTCGAGGGGTAGGGGAGGAGAGTTCTTC CASSSRGRGGEFF
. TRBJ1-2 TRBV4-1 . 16 TGCGCCAGCAGCCAAGAATCGGCGGGGACGTCCTATGGCTACACCTTC CASSQESAGTSYGYTF
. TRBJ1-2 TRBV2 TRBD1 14 TGTGCCAGCAGTGATTGGCAGGGGGCGGTGGGCTACACCTTC CASSDWQGAVGYTF
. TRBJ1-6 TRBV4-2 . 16 TGTGCCAGCAGCCAAGATCCTAGGGTGAAGTATTCACCCCTCCACTTT CASSQDPRVKYSPLHF
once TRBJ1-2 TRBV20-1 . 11 TGCAGTGCCCCCGTCGGGGGTGGCTACACCTTC CSAPVGGGYTF
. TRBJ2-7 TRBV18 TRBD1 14 TGTGCCAGCTCACCAGGGACAGGACCCTACGAGCAGTACTTC CASSPGTGPYEQYF
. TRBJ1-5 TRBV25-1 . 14 TGTGCCAGCAGTGTATGGGGGGGCGGTGAGCCCCAGCATTTT CASSVWGGGEPQHF
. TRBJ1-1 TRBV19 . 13 TGTGCCAGTAGTATTCTTCGGCAGGATCAAGCTTTCTTT CASSILRQDQAFF
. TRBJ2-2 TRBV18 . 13 TGTGCCAGCTCCTCCGGCAGGACCGGGGAGCTGTTTTTT CASSSGRTGELFF
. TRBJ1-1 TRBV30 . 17 TGTGCCTGGAGTGTACGGGGCAGAACTACCTCGAACACTGAAGCTTTCTTT CAWSVRGRTTSNTEAFF
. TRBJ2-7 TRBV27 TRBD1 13 TGTGCCAGCAGTTTCGGGTCAGGGGGAGAGCAGTACTTC CASSFGSGGEQYF
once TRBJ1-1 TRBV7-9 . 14 TGTGCCAGCAGCTTCGATATCAGGAACACTGAAGCTTTCTTT CASSFDIRNTEAFF
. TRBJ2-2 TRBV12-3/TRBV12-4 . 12 TGTGCCAGCAGCACGGATTTTGGGGAGCTGTTTTTT CASSTDFGELFF
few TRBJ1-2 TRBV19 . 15 TGTGCCAGTAGTACCCCAAGGGGCGCAACTTATGGCTACACCTTC CASSTPRGATYGYTF
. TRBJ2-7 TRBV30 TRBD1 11 TGTGCCTGGAGTGGACAGGGGGCAAAGTACTTC CAWSGQGAKYF
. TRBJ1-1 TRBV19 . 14 TGTGCCAGTAGCGAGGACAGCTACTACACTGAAGCTTTCTTT CASSEDSYYTEAFF
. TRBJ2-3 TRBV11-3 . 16 TGTGCCAGCAGCTTAGGAGTAGGGACTAGCACAGATACGCAGTATTTT CASSLGVGTSTDTQYF
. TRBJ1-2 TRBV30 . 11 TGTGCCTGCTCCGGGACCTATGGCTACACCTTC CACSGTYGYTF
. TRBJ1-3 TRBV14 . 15 TGTGCCAGCAGCCTGTGGGGGGCCGGTGGAAACACCATATATTTT CASSLWGAGGNTIYF